This T cell receptor (beta chain) was observed in a study of OX40 agonist ivuxolimab in advanced cancers. Germline V gene sequence: CDR1 SGHDT, CDR2 YYEEEE. The CDR3 consists of 15 residues. The V and J ends lost 4 bases and 1 base, in that order; junction bases with no gene match: 5. Sequencing was performed with immunoSEQ multiplex PCR; in TCRdb, only in-frame clones are kept and a portion is missing. The repertoire holds 60,000 to 90,000 clones, with around 87% as singletons. The sample consisted of CD4+ or CD8+ T cells sorted from blood, taken in a trial of the OX40 agonist ivuxolimab. V usage is TRBV5-6 and J usage is TRBJ2-3, with TRBD1 identical over 8 bases. This clonotype originated in an adult with an advanced solid tumor such as melanoma, head and neck, liver or kidney cancer. The CDR3 loop reads CASSPEQGGTDTQYF. The CDR3 DNA follows: TGTGCCAGCAGCCCGGAACAGGGGGGCACAGATACGCAGTATTTT.